Each of the 30 T cell receptor beta chains below was sequenced from the same sample in a study of cytomegalovirus exposure and HLA in healthy donors. In the PCR, 60 Vbeta and 13 Jbeta primers were used. Clones were sequenced by immunoSEQ multiplex PCR, and TCRdb holds only the in-frame ones, with some missing. The profile shows roughly 140,000 clones, about 80% of them singletons. The sequenced sample was PBMCs. The receptor set was obtained from a woman aged 18-29 years in good health and CMV-seropositive.

This clone was counted a single time. This sample also contains other DNA sequences that code for the same CDR3. DNA for the CDR3: TGCGCCAGCAGCTTGGAAGGGGCAGATACGCAGTATTTT. Translation: CASSLEGADTQYF. The chain is built from TRBV5-1 and TRBJ2-3, with D perhaps matching TRBD1 (5 bases). This CDR3 is built from 13 residues. The V end lost 0 bases, the J end lost 4 bases, and 6 bases lay between the germline ends. The germline CDR1 and CDR2 sequences are SGHRS and YFSETQ.

This clone was seen a handful of times. This rearrangement joins TRBV19 to TRBJ2-1, with D perhaps TRBD1 (5 bases). The length of the CDR3 is 15 residues. CDR1 is LNHDA and CDR2 is SQIVND in the germline V gene (reference sequence). V was pared by 5 bases and J by 0 bases, with 11 bases between. DNA of the CDR3: TGTGCCAGTAGTTCCGACAGAAGCTCCTACAATGAGCAGTTCTTC. The encoded protein is CASSSDRSSYNEQFF.

This chain joins TRBV6-1 and TRBJ1-2; no firm D call. This CDR3 is built from 11 residues. Germline loops: CDR1 MNHNS, CDR2 SASEGT. Trimming shortened V by 9 bases and J by 6 bases, and 11 bases separated the two germline ends. Here the CDR3 DNA reads TGTGCCAGTCGAAGGCAGGATGGCTACACCTTC. This gives the protein CASRRQDGYTF.

The gene calls are TRBV5-5 and TRBJ2-7, with 7 nucleotides matching TRBD1. CDR1 is SGHKS, CDR2 YYEKEE, per germline (reference sequence). V shed 3 bases and J 6 bases; nucleotides not matched to a gene: 12. This CDR3 is built from 15 residues. DNA for the CDR3: TGTGCCAGCAGCTCCTCAACAGGGGTTCCTTCCGAGCAGTACTTC. Its protein product is CASSSSTGVPSEQYF.

The gene calls are TRBV19 and TRBJ2-6, with D uncertain. CDR1 and CDR2 (germline): LNHDA, SQIVND (reference sequence). This CDR3 is built from 14 residues. Trimming cost V 5 bases and J 0 bases, with 5 bases left between them. The CDR3 DNA sequence: TGTGCCAGTAGTCTCCCCTCTGGGGCCAACGTCCTGACTTTC. Protein sequence: CASSLPSGANVLTF.

A remark on this clone: Other DNA sequences in the same sample also yield this CDR3. DNA for the CDR3: TGTGCCAGCAGTTACAGGGGTGGGAATTCACCCCTCCACTTT. Translating it yields CASSYRGGNSPLHF. The chain combines TRBV6-5 with TRBJ1-6; D perhaps matches TRBD1 (5 bases). Trimming took off 2 bases at V and 7 bases at J, with 9 bases between the two ends. The CDR3 consists of 14 residues. Germline-derived CDR1 and CDR2 are MNHEY and SVGAGI.

The rearrangement links TRBV4-1 to TRBJ1-4; 12 nucleotides match TRBD1. This CDR3 has 17 amino acids. CDR1 is MGHRA, CDR2 YSYEKL, per germline. With 8 bases clipped from V and 3 bases from J, the junction kept 10 bases outside the gene matches. The CDR3 region is CASGPRDRGLSNEKLFF. The CDR3 nucleotides are TGCGCCAGCGGCCCTCGGGACAGGGGGCTGTCTAATGAAAAACTGTTTTTT.

V usage is TRBV30 and J usage is TRBJ2-3, with 9 bases matching TRBD2. Per germline, CDR1 GTSNPN and CDR2 SVGIG (reference sequence). This CDR3 spans 16 amino acids. The J segment lost 6 bases and the V segment lost 2 bases, leaving 12 bases of the junction unmatched. The CDR3 DNA follows: TGTGCCTGGAGTTTAGGAACGGGACTAGCCTCGGATACGCAGTATTTT. Translated, it gives CAWSLGTGLASDTQYF.

In DNA, the CDR3 is TGTGCCAGCAGCTTCCGAACAGGCAGTAGCACAGATACGCAGTATTTT. Encoded protein: CASSFRTGSSTDTQYF. This chain connects TRBV5-6 to TRBJ2-3; TRBD1 is a possible D gene (5 bases). The CDR3 is made up of 16 amino acids. V dropped 2 bases and J dropped 0 bases, with 13 bases sitting between them. Germline CDR1 and CDR2: SGHDT and YYEEEE.

The gene calls are TRBV6-1 and TRBJ1-1, with 9 bases fitting TRBD1. Trimming removed 4 bases from V and 7 bases from J; junction bases left unmatched: 7. The CDR3 runs to 14 residues. In germline, CDR1 is MNHNS, CDR2 SASEGT. The CDR3 nucleotides read TGTGCCAGCAGTGTCAAGACAGGGGGAGTTGAAGCTTTCTTT. It is translated as CASSVKTGGVEAFF.

The chain employs TRBV2 and TRBJ2-7; possible D gene TRBD1, 6 bases. The CDR3 is made up of 13 amino acids. V was pared by 6 bases and J by 6 bases, with 15 bases between. CDR1 and CDR2 from the germline V gene are SNHLY and FYNNEI. The CDR3 reads CASSRDKLSEQYF. For the CDR3, the DNA is TGTGCCAGCAGCCGGGACAAACTTTCCGAGCAGTACTTC.

CDR3 coding DNA: TGTGCCAGTAGGAGGTCGGACAGGGGGACCATGAACACTGAAGCTTTCTTT. Translation: CASRRSDRGTMNTEAFF. This chain connects TRBV19 to TRBJ1-1; 10 bases line up with TRBD1. The CDR3 length is 17 residues. The trim removed 6 bases at V and 0 bases at J, leaving 10 bases unmatched. CDR1 LNHDA and CDR2 SQIVND come from the germline V gene (reference sequence).

This chain uses TRBV7-2 with TRBJ1-1; 11 bases align to TRBD1. This CDR3 is 15 amino acids long. V dropped 1 base and J dropped 6; count of bases not matched to a gene: 4. Per the germline V gene, CDR1 is SGHTA and CDR2 is FQGNSA. As DNA, the CDR3 is TGTGCCAGCAGCTTAGTTCCGGGACAGGGGGCTGAAGCTTTCTTT. Translated: CASSLVPGQGAEAFF. Supplemented by reference TRBV7-2 and TRBJ1-1, the full variable domain reads GAGVSQSPSNKVTEKGKDVELRCDPISGHTALYWYRQSLGQGLEFLIYFQGNSAPDKSGLPSDRFSAERTGGSVSTLTIQRTQQEDSAVYLCASSLVPGQGAEAFFGQGTRLTVV.

V is TRBV18 and J is TRBJ1-1; weak D call: TRBD1 (6 bases). This CDR3 is 14 amino acids long. V was cut by 3 bases and J by 6 bases, with 14 bases left in between. CDR1 and CDR2 from the germline V gene are KGHSH and LQKENI. The DNA for the CDR3 is TGTGCCAGCTCACCTTCGACAGGAAACTCTGAAGCTTTCTTT. Translating gives CASSPSTGNSEAFF.

This clone came up a few times. The chain recombines TRBV6-5 with TRBJ2-4, with 8 bases that match TRBD1. This CDR3 contains 15 residues. Trimming cost V 6 bases and J 6 bases; bases outside gene matches: 10. CDR1 and CDR2 from the germline V gene are MNHEY and SVGAGI. The CDR3 is CASSSRTGGRNIQYF. The CDR3 region has the DNA TGTGCCAGCAGCTCTCGAACAGGGGGTAGAAACATTCAGTACTTC.

In its sample, this clone was seen once. The chain recombines TRBV5-1 with TRBJ2-3, with TRBD2 matching 10 bases. The CDR3 has 17 residues. The V gene's germline CDR1 is SGHRS and CDR2 YFSETQ. The V segment lost 0 bases and the J segment 2 bases; nucleotides outside the gene matches: 6. CDR3 bases: TGCGCCAGCAGCTTGGCACTAGCGGGGATCCTCACAGATACGCAGTATTTT. Translating gives CASSLALAGILTDTQYF.

The sample holds a few counts of this clone. This chain links TRBV28 with TRBJ2-1; D might be TRBD2 (6 bases). Trimming shortened V by 5 bases and J by 0 bases, and 14 bases separated the two germline ends. Germline loops: CDR1 MDHEN, CDR2 SYDVKM. This CDR3 region has 16 residues. The CDR3 is CASSGYGGHSYNEQFF. CDR3 coding DNA: TGTGCCAGCAGTGGGTACGGGGGTCACTCCTACAATGAGCAGTTCTTC.

The rearrangement links TRBV5-1 to TRBJ2-6; TRBD2 matches 7 bases. This CDR3 has 14 amino acids. The germline V gene has CDR1 SGHRS and CDR2 YFSETQ. The V gene end was trimmed by 6 bases and the J gene end by 6 bases; junction bases not matched to a gene: 6. The CDR3 loop reads CASTYAGEANVLTF. The CDR3 nucleotides are TGCGCCAGCACATATGCGGGGGAGGCCAACGTCCTGACTTTC.

This chain joins TRBV7-8 and TRBJ1-5; D is perhaps TRBD1 (6 bases). Germline CDR1 reads SGHVS; CDR2 reads FQNEAQ. Trimming removed 3 bases at V and 0 bases at J, with 6 bases between. The CDR3 totals 14 residues. The CDR3 protein is CASSLTGSNQPQHF. The CDR3 coding sequence is TGTGCCAGCAGCTTGACAGGTAGCAATCAGCCCCAGCATTTT.

This clone was seen more than once but under ten times. The chain recombines TRBV6-1 with TRBJ1-4; TRBD1 aligns across 9 bases. This CDR3 contains 17 residues. Germline CDR1 MNHNS, CDR2 SASEGT. With 4 bases clipped from V and 3 bases from J, the junction kept 9 bases outside the gene matches. CDR3 DNA: TGTGCCAGCAGTGGGCGACGGGGACAGGGATCTAATGAAAAACTGTTTTTT. Translation: CASSGRRGQGSNEKLFF.

The chain couples TRBV4-2 to TRBJ1-1, with D tentatively TRBD1 (6 bases). V was shortened by 0 bases and J by 1 base, with 9 bases between the two germline ends. CDR1 is LGHNA, CDR2 YNFKEQ, per germline. The CDR3 is 15 amino acids. CDR3 in DNA: TGTGCCAGCAGCCAAGAAGAACAGGGGAACACTGAAGCTTTCTTT. Amino acid sequence: CASSQEEQGNTEAFF.

A note on this clone: Other DNA sequences in the sample encode the same CDR3. This sequence joins TRBV19 and TRBJ2-5; 9 bases are a match to TRBD2. From germline, CDR1 is LNHDA and CDR2 SQIVND (reference sequence). The CDR3 extends over 15 amino acids. With V trimmed by 3 bases and J by 6 bases, 8 bases remained unmatched. Here the CDR3 reads CASSIPSGESQTQYF. DNA for the CDR3: TGTGCCAGTAGTATCCCTAGCGGGGAGTCACAGACCCAGTACTTC. Filled out from reference TRBV19 and TRBJ2-5, the complete variable domain reads DGGITQSPKYLFRKEGQNVTLSCEQNLNHDAMYWYRQDPGQGLRLIYYSQIVNDFQKGDIAEGYSVSREKKESFPLTVTSAQKNPTAFYLCASSIPSGESQTQYFGPGTRLLVL.

This clone occurred once. The chain joins TRBV7-8 to TRBJ2-2; D uncertain. This CDR3 has 12 residues. Trimming pared 0 bases from V and 10 bases from J, leaving 6 bases between. Germline V gene sequence: CDR1 SGHVS, CDR2 FQNEAQ. As DNA, the CDR3 is TGTGCCAGCAGCTTAGCCTTTTTGGAGCTGTTTTTT. Residues: CASSLAFLELFF.

This rearrangement joins TRBV28 to TRBJ1-5, with a possible D match to TRBD1 (6 bases). This CDR3 region has 15 residues. V gave up 8 bases and J gave up 2 bases, with 16 bases separating them. CDR1 and CDR2 (germline): MDHEN, SYDVKM. This chain's CDR3 is CASQLQGLGNQPQHF. In DNA, the CDR3 is TGTGCCAGCCAGCTACAGGGTTTAGGCAATCAGCCCCAGCATTTT.

The CDR3 region is CASGDRDYGYTF. The CDR3 DNA is TGTGCCAGCGGAGACAGGGACTATGGCTACACCTTC. The chain employs TRBV6-1 and TRBJ1-2, with 7 bases matching TRBD1. This CDR3 contains 12 residues. CDR1 is MNHNS, CDR2 SASEGT, per germline. V was clipped by 8 bases and J by 3 bases; unmatched bases: 3.

The rearrangement uses TRBV21-1 and TRBJ1-2; TRBD1 reflects the table's D call only, with no check against the DNA. TRBV21-1 is given as a pseudogene. The CDR3 contains 16 residues. For the CDR3, the DNA is TGTGCCAGCATCTACCTAATGACAGGGGGCTACTATGGCTACACCTTC. Its translation is CASIYLMTGGYYGYTF.

V is TRBV7-8 and J is TRBJ1-4; unclear D gene. V was clipped by 2 bases and J by 4 bases, with 11 bases between them. CDR1 is SGHVS and CDR2 is FQNEAQ in the germline V gene. The CDR3 is made up of 15 amino acids. CDR3 sequence (DNA): TGTGCCAGCAGCTTATCCCCACGGTATAATGAAAAACTGTTTTTT. Amino acids: CASSLSPRYNEKLFF.

V is TRBV6-5 and J is TRBJ2-3, with D possibly matching TRBD1 (6 bases). CDR3 size: 16 residues. In germline, CDR1 is MNHEY, CDR2 SVGAGI. V lost 0 bases to trimming and J lost 1 base, with 11 bases between them. The CDR3 sequence is CASSYSAGAGTDTQYF. The DNA for the CDR3 is TGTGCCAGCAGTTACTCGGCAGGGGCCGGCACAGATACGCAGTATTTT.

The gene calls are TRBV5-1 and TRBJ1-1; D is unclear. The V and J ends lost 3 bases and 1 base respectively, with 13 bases between them. Germline V lookup: CDR1 SGHRS, CDR2 YFSETQ. The CDR3 loop spans 15 amino acids. DNA for the CDR3: TGCGCCAGCAGCTCGAACAGTCTTTCGAACACTGAAGCTTTCTTT. Encoded protein: CASSSNSLSNTEAFF.

The chain joins TRBV15 to TRBJ1-5; no firm D call. V lost 4 bases and J lost 1, with 11 bases in between. CDR3 length: 15 residues. Germline CDR1 LNHNV, CDR2 YYDKDF (reference sequence). Here the CDR3 reads CATSIRIESNQPQHF. The CDR3 DNA is TGTGCCACCAGCATCCGTATAGAGAGCAATCAGCCCCAGCATTTT.